Below, 4 T cell receptor beta chains from the same sample are listed, as sequenced in a study of blood T cell repertoires in COVID-19. This table comes from immunoSEQ multiplex PCR, and its TCRdb copy is limited to in-frame clones, with some not included. Altogether about 20,000 clones are present, about 90% being singletons, with the ten largest covering around 4%. The material sequenced was peripheral blood. The receptors come from a human donor in a cohort sampled during active COVID-19.

V gene TRBV3-1 (or the pseudogene TRBV3-2) combines with J gene TRBJ1-2, with D perhaps TRBD1 (5 bases). Germline CDR1 is LGHDT and CDR2 is YNNKEL (reference sequence). V was clipped by 3 bases and J by 1 base, with 6 bases between them. The CDR3 covers 13 residues. This CDR3 reads CASSQQGNYGYTF. The CDR3 bases are TGTGCCAGCAGCCAGCAGGGTAACTATGGCTACACCTTC.

The rearrangement links TRBV6-2 or TRBV6-3 to TRBJ2-3; no clear D. V lost 2 bases and J 5 bases, leaving 14 bases between the germline ends. The CDR3 is 15 residues long. The V gene's germline CDR1 is MNHEY and CDR2 SVGEGT. CDR3 region: CASSYLRTFIDTQYF. CDR3 sequence (DNA): TGTGCCAGCAGTTACCTCCGAACTTTTATAGATACGCAGTATTTT.

The rearrangement joins TRBV2 to TRBJ1-1, with D uncertain. Germline loops: CDR1 SNHLY, CDR2 FYNNEI. The length of the CDR3 is 13 residues. V was clipped by 3 bases and J by 5 bases, with 10 bases between them. CDR3: CASSDTTGTEAFF. The CDR3 nucleotides read TGTGCCAGCAGTGACACCACGGGGACTGAAGCTTTCTTT.

This chain joins TRBV3-1 (or the pseudogene TRBV3-2) and TRBJ1-2; no reliable D call. Trimming took 1 base from V and 4 from J, leaving 7 bases between them. The CDR3 loop spans 13 amino acids. Germline assignment: CDR1 LGHDT and CDR2 YNNKEL (reference sequence). CDR3 bases: TGTGCCAGCAGCCAAGCGAGTCGCTATGGCTACACCTTC. It is translated as CASSQASRYGYTF.